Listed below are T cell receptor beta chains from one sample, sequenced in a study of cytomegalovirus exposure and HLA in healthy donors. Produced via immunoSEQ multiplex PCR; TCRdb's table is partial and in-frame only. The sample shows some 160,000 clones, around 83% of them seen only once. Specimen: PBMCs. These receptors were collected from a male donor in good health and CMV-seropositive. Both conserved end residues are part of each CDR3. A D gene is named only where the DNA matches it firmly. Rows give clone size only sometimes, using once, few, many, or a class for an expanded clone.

TGCGCCAGCAGCACGGGACAGAACACCGGGGAGCTGTTTTTT CASSTGQNTGELFF few TRBV5-1 . TRBJ2-2
TGCGCCAGCAGCCAGAGGGCCGGAGGTAGCGGGGGCAAAGAGTTCTTC CASSQRAGGSGGKEFF once TRBV4-1 TRBD2 TRBJ2-1
TGTGCCAGCAGTTTATGGACTAGCGGGAGCTATGAGCAGTTCTTC CASSLWTSGSYEQFF . TRBV28 TRBD2 TRBJ2-1
TGTGCCAGCAGTTTATCTGCAGGCCACTCCTACGAGCAGTACTTC CASSLSAGHSYEQYF . TRBV28 . TRBJ2-7
TGTGCCAGCAGACAAACCGGGACAGGGGGCCACGAGCAGTACTTC CASRQTGTGGHEQYF . TRBV25-1 TRBD1 TRBJ2-7
TGCAGCGCCCGACTAGCGGCCTACGAGCAGTACTTC CSARLAAYEQYF . TRBV29-1 TRBD2 TRBJ2-7
TGCGCCAGCAGCCGAGAACCGGGACAGCCTGAAGCTTTCTTT CASSREPGQPEAFF . TRBV4-1 TRBD1 TRBJ1-1
TGTGCCTATAACAGAGTGAACACTGAAGCTTTCTTT CAYNRVNTEAFF . TRBV30 . TRBJ1-1
TGTGCCAGCAGTACTAGGTATTACCCCGAAAAACTGTTTTTT CASSTRYYPEKLFF few TRBV27 . TRBJ1-4
TGTGCCAGCAGCGGAGGAGCTGAAGCTTTCTTT CASSGGAEAFF . TRBV21-1 . TRBJ1-1
TGTGCCAGTAGTGATTCCGGGGAGGGTAACACTGAAGCTTTCTTT CASSDSGEGNTEAFF . TRBV19 . TRBJ1-1
TGTGCCTGGAGTGTATTTAAGGGGAGCAGGGGAGTAGGTAATGAGCAGTTCTTC CAWSVFKGSRGVGNEQFF . TRBV30 . TRBJ2-1
TGTGCCAGCAGCATCCGGGAGAACACCGGGGAGCTGTTTTTT CASSIRENTGELFF . TRBV11-3 . TRBJ2-2